This record concerns one T cell receptor (beta chain) sequence. Its target is unknown. The data originate from a study of identical twins. Regarding the study as a whole: Models underpredicted monozygotic twin sharing of out-of-frame TCR alpha.

TCRdb itself ran the 5' RACE reads through MiXCR, one entry per CDR3 protein. This sample has 750,000 to 950,000 distinct CDR3 sequences, with about 12% found just once. Germline CDR1 reads SGHRS; CDR2 reads YFSETQ. CDR3 length equals 16 residues. V lost 4 bases, J lost 6 bases, and 10 bases stayed unmatched. The same data also contributed to another study, on yellow fever vaccine responses in identical twins.

The specimen sequenced was PBMCs. The sequence was collected from a young woman in good health. The chain uses TRBV5-1 and TRBJ2-2; 9 bases fit TRBD1. The CDR3 here is CASSGQGTDLPGELFF. The CDR3, as DNA: TGCGCCAGCAGCGGACAGGGGACGGATTTGCCCGGGGAGCTGTTTTTT.